This TCR beta chain was captured in a study of blood T cell repertoires in COVID-19. Study-level information: Sites across the United States, Italy and Spain contributed samples from acute and convalescent COVID-19. Sources were T cells, B-cell-depleted T cells, or PBMCs; the material itself was cDNA or gDNA.

Under the authors' procedure: Nucleated cell counts were estimated from reference gene primer amplification. Sequencing was performed with immunoSEQ multiplex PCR; in TCRdb, only in-frame clones are kept and a portion is missing. V and J calls and clone size are as listed in that table; D and trimming were resolved from the DNA. The sample includes 25,000 to 30,000 clones, about 87% of them seen just once. The CDR3 consists of 13 residues. The V segment lost 5 bases and the J segment 4 bases; nucleotides outside the gene matches: 3. Germline V CDR1 and CDR2: SGHAT, FQNNGV. The sample taken for sequencing was peripheral blood. The chain has TRBV11-2 and TRBJ1-1; 8 bases are a match to TRBD1. The receptor comes from a man aged 65 to 85 with active COVID-19. The DNA for the CDR3 is TGTGCCAGCAGCCCGACAGGGGCCACTGAAGCTTTCTTT. This sequence encodes CASSPTGATEAFF.